This TCR beta chain was identified during a study of cytomegalovirus exposure and HLA in healthy donors. As for the study in general: Unique TCR beta sequences numbering some 120 million came from approximately 180 million T cells in an earlier analysis. Study-level points and caveats: The study recorded over 150 TCR beta chains that were cytomegalovirus-associated.

As regards this clone: The target antigen is unknown.

V dropped 0 bases and J dropped 3; count of bases not matched to a gene: 10. The germline V gene encodes CDR1 SGHRS and CDR2 YFSETQ. The CDR3 length is 18 residues. Use of 60 Vbeta and 13 Jbeta primers characterized the PCR. Here immunoSEQ multiplex PCR was the method, and the copy in TCRdb shows in-frame clones only, minus some. The sample records 200,000 to 250,000 clones, around 81% being singletons. The sequence was obtained from a woman aged 60-70 years in good health and CMV-seropositive. This chain links TRBV5-1 with TRBJ1-4; 8 bases are shared with TRBD1. Sequencing used PBMCs. The CDR3 region is CASSLERQGMMANEKLFF. CDR3 DNA: TGCGCCAGCAGCTTGGAACGACAGGGGATGATGGCTAATGAAAAACTGTTTTTT.